The 20 T cell receptor beta chains below all came from one sample that was sequenced in a study of T cell responses to AZD1222 COVID-19 vaccine. This table comes from immunoSEQ multiplex PCR, and its TCRdb copy is limited to in-frame clones, with some not included. The repertoire holds 85,000 to 90,000 clones, with roughly 90% as singletons. Sample: peripheral blood, taken 28 days after the second AZD1222 dose. The source of these receptors is an adult who received the AZD1222 COVID-19 vaccine.

The rearrangement uses TRBV5-1 and TRBJ2-2; 14 bases fit TRBD2. The CDR3 sequence is 16 residues long. With V trimmed by 4 bases and J by 4 bases, 3 bases remained unmatched. In germline, CDR1 is SGHRS, CDR2 YFSETQ. In DNA form, the CDR3 reads TGCGCCAGCAGCCATGGACTAGCGGGGGGCACCGGGGAGCTGTTTTTT. Protein: CASSHGLAGGTGELFF.

The genes are TRBV3-1 (or the pseudogene TRBV3-2) and TRBJ2-7; 9 bases match TRBD2. The germline V gene has CDR1 LGHDT and CDR2 YNNKEL (reference sequence). The V and J ends lost 2 bases and 3 bases, in that order; junction bases with no gene match: 2. The CDR3 length is 14 residues. CDR3 amino acids: CASSQLTSGYEQYF. In DNA form, the CDR3 reads TGTGCCAGCAGCCAACTGACTAGCGGCTACGAGCAGTACTTC.

The CDR3 bases are TGTGCCTGGAGTGCTGGGACAGTCAATCAGCCCCAGCATTTT. This codes for CAWSAGTVNQPQHF. V is TRBV30 and J is TRBJ1-5; TRBD1 agrees at 7 bases. This CDR3 region has 14 residues. The junction had 3 bases not matched to a gene; V was cut back by 1 base and J by 3 bases. Germline V CDR1 and CDR2: GTSNPN, SVGIG (reference sequence).

The CDR3 protein is CASSIGDRSYEQYV. The CDR3 DNA sequence: TGTGCCAGTAGTATCGGAGACAGGTCCTACGAGCAGTACGTC. The chain recombines TRBV19 with TRBJ2-7, with D possibly being TRBD1 (6 bases). This CDR3 spans 14 amino acids. V lost 3 bases, J lost 1 base, and 10 bases lay in between. Looked up from germline, CDR1 is LNHDA and CDR2 is SQIVND (reference sequence).

The sample holds one count of this clone. The chain joins TRBV14 to TRBJ2-5, with D possibly being TRBD1 (5 bases). CDR3 length equals 15 residues. Germline lookup yields CDR1 SGHDN and CDR2 FVKESK. The ends were cut back, 0 bases at V and 4 bases at J, with 12 bases in the middle. The CDR3 bases are TGTGCCAGCAGCCAAGATCACTTTGGGGCAGAGACCCAGTACTTC. Its protein is CASSQDHFGAETQYF.

This clone was detected only once. The chain uses TRBV27 and TRBJ1-6, with a possible D match to TRBD1 (6 bases). Germline loops: CDR1 MNHEY, CDR2 SMNVEV (reference sequence). The CDR3 consists of 13 residues. Trimming removed 5 bases at V and 10 bases at J, with 12 bases between. CDR3 sequence (DNA): TGTGCCAGCAGTCCACTGGGGGCCTCACCCCTCCACTTT. Its protein is CASSPLGASPLHF.

V usage is TRBV7-3 and J usage is TRBJ1-1; D might be TRBD1 (5 bases). V dropped 5 bases and J dropped 0 bases, with 13 bases sitting between them. Looked up from germline, CDR1 is SGHTA and CDR2 is FQGTGA. This CDR3 spans 15 amino acids. As DNA, the CDR3 is TGTGCCAGCAGCCCCGCCGGGACGGTGAACACTGAAGCTTTCTTT. Encoded protein: CASSPAGTVNTEAFF.

This clone was found a few times. The chain links TRBV7-9 to TRBJ2-7; possibly TRBD1 for D (5 bases). With 6 bases removed from V and 2 bases from J, the gap between germline ends came to 11 bases. This CDR3 has 13 residues. Germline CDR1 is SEHNR and CDR2 is FQNEAQ (reference sequence). This CDR3 is CASSMDTTYEQYV. In DNA, the CDR3 is TGTGCCAGCAGTATGGACACAACCTACGAGCAGTACGTC.

Here the CDR3 reads CASSIQGPSLMNTEAFF. The CDR3 DNA reads as TGTGCCAGCAGTATACAGGGGCCATCGCTCATGAACACTGAAGCTTTCTTT. The gene calls are TRBV27 and TRBJ1-1, with 7 bases that match TRBD1. Per germline, CDR1 MNHEY and CDR2 SMNVEV (reference sequence). The CDR3 consists of 17 residues. J was trimmed by 0 bases and V by 5 bases; bases with no gene match: 12.

The CDR3: CASSLDLGIAKNIQYF. CDR3 sequence (DNA): TGCGCCAGCAGCTTGGATTTGGGTATCGCCAAAAACATTCAGTACTTC. V is TRBV5-1 and J is TRBJ2-4; D uncertain. Germline lookup yields CDR1 SGHRS and CDR2 YFSETQ. The CDR3 is 16 amino acids. V lost 0 bases and J lost 1, with 11 bases in between. The full variable domain, in which reference TRBV5-1 and TRBJ2-4 provide the parts outside the CDR3, is KAGVTQTPRYLIKTRGQQVTLSCSPISGHRSVSWYQQTPGQGLQFLFEYFSETQRNKGNFPGRFSGRQFSNSRSEMNVSTLELGDSALYLCASSLDLGIAKNIQYFGAGTRLSVL.

The rearrangement uses TRBV7-3 and TRBJ1-2, with 8 bases lining up with TRBD1. The CDR3 spans 15 residues. The V gene end was trimmed by 3 bases and the J gene end by 4 bases; junction bases not matched to a gene: 7. CDR1 and CDR2 from the germline V gene are SGHTA and FQGTGA. The CDR3 spells CASSLDRENLYGYTF. Here the CDR3 DNA reads TGTGCCAGCAGCTTGGACAGGGAGAACCTCTATGGCTACACCTTC.

This chain links TRBV5-5 with TRBJ2-3; 7 nucleotides line up with TRBD1. Germline V gene data show CDR1 as SGHKS and CDR2 as YYEKEE (reference sequence). V was clipped by 3 bases and J by 6 bases; unmatched bases: 7. This CDR3 has 14 residues. CDR3 region: CASSSATGPDTQYF. The CDR3 nucleotides are TGTGCCAGCAGCTCGGCGACAGGGCCGGATACGCAGTATTTT. The whole variable domain, filled in from reference TRBV5-5 and TRBJ2-3, reads DAGVTQSPTHLIKTRGQQVTLRCSPISGHKSVSWYQQVLGQGPQFIFQYYEKEERGRGNFPDRFSARQFPNYSSELNVNALLLGDSALYLCASSSATGPDTQYFGPGTRLTVL.

The chain has TRBV30 and TRBJ2-5; TRBD1 might be the D (5 bases). The germline CDR1 and CDR2 sequences are GTSNPN and SVGIG (reference sequence). With 0 bases removed from V and 5 bases from J, the gap between germline ends came to 16 bases. The CDR3 has 15 residues. CDR3 nucleotide sequence: TGTGCCTGGAGTGTGGGGCCTGGGTCTGGGGAGACCCAGTACTTC. Translating it yields CAWSVGPGSGETQYF.

A few counts support this clone. The J gene is TRBJ2-7, the V gene TRBV4-1; 10 bases line up with TRBD1. Germline CDR1 reads MGHRA; CDR2 reads YSYEKL. The CDR3 spans 15 residues. The J segment lost 4 bases and the V segment lost 3 bases, leaving 6 bases of the junction unmatched. The CDR3 sequence: CASSQGGTGEYEQYV. The CDR3 DNA reads as TGCGCCAGCAGCCAGGGGGGGACAGGGGAGTACGAGCAGTACGTC.

The V call is TRBV6-2 or TRBV6-3, the J call TRBJ2-1; 8 nucleotides match TRBD2. Germline V gene data show CDR1 as MNHEY and CDR2 as SVGEGT. The length of the CDR3 is 19 residues. With V trimmed by 2 bases and J by 8 bases, 20 bases remained unmatched. CDR3 residues: CASSYPIHSRGDLLDEQFF. The CDR3 nucleotides are TGTGCCAGCAGTTACCCTATCCACTCGCGGGGGGATCTTTTGGATGAGCAGTTCTTC.

The V and J genes are TRBV6-5 and TRBJ1-3; no clear D. This CDR3 is built from 16 residues. CDR1 is MNHEY, CDR2 SVGAGI, per germline. V was clipped by 0 bases and J by 3 bases, with 12 bases between them. The CDR3: CASSYSLGKGGNTIYF. DNA of the CDR3: TGTGCCAGCAGTTACTCGCTGGGGAAAGGTGGAAACACCATATATTTT.

The V and J genes are TRBV4-1 and TRBJ2-3, with 8 bases identical to TRBD2. Per germline, CDR1 MGHRA and CDR2 YSYEKL. This CDR3 has 16 amino acids. With V trimmed by 0 bases and J by 5 bases, 7 bases remained unmatched. In DNA form, the CDR3 reads TGCGCCAGCAGCCAAGATCGCGGGGGGCGGGGAGATACGCAGTATTTT. Its translation: CASSQDRGGRGDTQYF.

The rearrangement joins TRBV28 to TRBJ2-7, with TRBD1 matching 7 bases. The CDR3 runs 15 residues. The J segment lost 6 bases and the V segment lost 3 bases, leaving 11 bases of the junction unmatched. Per germline, CDR1 MDHEN and CDR2 SYDVKM. This CDR3 is CASSFPRQGRVEQYF. The CDR3 bases are TGTGCCAGCAGTTTCCCCCGACAGGGAAGGGTCGAGCAGTACTTC.

V usage is TRBV7-6 and J usage is TRBJ1-1; 9 positions match TRBD1. The CDR3 is 15 residues long. Germline values: CDR1 SGHVS, CDR2 FNYEAQ. J was trimmed by 4 bases and V by 1 base; bases with no gene match: 4. CDR3 nucleotides: TGTGCCAGCAGCTTAGGGGACAGGGAGGGCACTGAAGCTTTCTTT. This encodes CASSLGDREGTEAFF.

The chain employs TRBV27 and TRBJ1-2; 9 positions match TRBD1. Germline V gene sequence: CDR1 MNHEY, CDR2 SMNVEV (reference sequence). V lost 4 bases to trimming and J lost 4 bases; unmatched junction nucleotides: 13. The CDR3 covers 17 residues. The CDR3 DNA reads TGTGCCAGCAGTTCACTCAGCGGGACAGGGCAGTTCTATGGCTACACCTTC. Amino acid sequence: CASSSLSGTGQFYGYTF.